The 5 T cell receptor beta chains listed next were all sequenced from one sample in a study of Ad26.COV2.S vaccination and SARS-CoV-2 variants. Treatment noted: roughly 18 received Ad26.COV2.S at low or high dose, single or two shots; 5 received placebo; per-sample allocation not given. Sampling happened 63 days after the first vaccine or placebo injection. Data came from immunoSEQ multiplex PCR; TCRdb stores just in-frame clones and leaves some out. The data hold a few hundred thousand clones, with about 93% observed a single time. Here the sequenced sample was peripheral blood, taken in a trial of Ad26.COV2.S vaccine versus placebo. The source of these receptors is a person aged 18-65 years who received the Ad26.COV2.S COVID-19 vaccine or a placebo.

V usage is TRBV19 and J usage is TRBJ1-1; D ambiguous. V lost 6 bases and J 0 bases, leaving 5 bases between the germline ends. CDR1 and CDR2 from the germline V gene are LNHDA and SQIVND (reference sequence). CDR3 size: 12 residues. This chain's CDR3 is CASRRLNTEAFF. The CDR3 DNA sequence: TGTGCCAGTAGGAGGTTGAACACTGAAGCTTTCTTT.

The chain uses TRBV9 and TRBJ2-7; D gene uncertain. CDR1 is SGDLS, CDR2 YYNGEE, per germline. Trimming left V 2 bases short and J 2 bases short, with 11 bases between. The CDR3 has 14 residues. Here the CDR3 reads CASSVGSQTYEQYF. The CDR3 DNA follows: TGTGCCAGCAGCGTGGGCAGCCAAACCTACGAGCAGTACTTC. The full variable domain, completed using reference TRBV9 and TRBJ2-7, is DSGVTQTPKHLITATGQRVTLRCSPRSGDLSVYWYQQSLDQGLQFLIQYYNGEERAKGNILERFSAQQFPDLHSELNLSSLELGDSALYFCASSVGSQTYEQYFGPGTRLTVT.

The chain combines TRBV6-2 or TRBV6-3 with TRBJ1-6; 8 nucleotides agree with TRBD1. The ends lost 6 bases at V and 5 bases at J; junction bases unmatched: 9. Germline V CDR1 and CDR2: MNHEY, SVGEGT. The CDR3 is made up of 16 amino acids. CDR3 nucleotides: TGTGCCAGCAGCCTGCATGGACAGGGCCATAATTCACCCCTCCACTTT. Amino acid sequence: CASSLHGQGHNSPLHF.

The rearrangement joins TRBV5-6 to TRBJ2-7, with D perhaps assigned TRBD1 or TRBD2 (6 bases each). Trimming took 4 bases from V and 4 from J, leaving 18 bases between them. Per the germline V gene, CDR1 is SGHDT and CDR2 is YYEEEE. This CDR3 spans 15 amino acids. The DNA of the CDR3 is TGTGCCAGCAGCGCTCGAGGGGGGCTATGGTACGAGCAGTACTTC. Translation: CASSARGGLWYEQYF.

The chain employs TRBV6-6 and TRBJ1-1; D remains ambiguous. The CDR3 covers 12 residues. V dropped 8 bases and J dropped 2 bases, with 9 bases sitting between them. From germline, CDR1 is MNHNY and CDR2 SVGAGI (reference sequence). CDR3 DNA sequence: TGTGCCAGCGGGCCCTCCAACACTGAAGCTTTCTTT. Translation: CASGPSNTEAFF.